A selection of T cell receptor beta chains follows, all from one sample in a study of long-term antiretroviral therapy in people with HIV. Using immunoSEQ multiplex PCR, the repertoire was profiled, and TCRdb retains in-frame clones only, with some absent. The sample has 9,500 to 11,000 clones; over 75% are singletons. The sample in question was unsorted PBMCs, obtained 1.8 years after starting antiretroviral therapy. These receptors all come from a man in his forties with HIV. Each CDR3 is given with its conserved first and last residue. A D gene is named only where the DNA matches it firmly. Not every row has a clone size; where given, it reads once, few, many or a size class.

>TRBV29-1|TRBJ2-1|.|TRBD2
TGCAGCGTCGAGGACTTCGTGGGCGGGAGGGGGGGTGAGCAGTTCTTC
CSVEDFVGGRGGEQFF
>TRBV7-2|TRBJ1-4|.|.
TGTGCCAGCAGCTTATCGGGAGCTAATGAAAAACTGTTTTTT
CASSLSGANEKLFF
>TRBV2|TRBJ2-3|.|TRBD2
TGTGCCAGCAAGGGTAGCGGGATGGGCCTTAGCACAGATACGCAGTATTTT
CASKGSGMGLSTDTQYF
>TRBV29-1|TRBJ2-7|.|TRBD2
TGCAGCGTTGGAGGGATCGGGACTAGCGGGAGGGCGGACGAGCAGTACTTC
CSVGGIGTSGRADEQYF
>TRBV5-1|TRBJ2-7|.|.
TGCGCCAGCAGCTTGGGGCAACGCTACGAGCAGTACTTC
CASSLGQRYEQYF
>TRBV28|TRBJ2-1|few|.
TGTGCCAGCAGTTTAAATGAGGGGACTCCATTCTACAATGAGCAGTTCTTC
CASSLNEGTPFYNEQFF
>TRBV7-9|TRBJ2-1|.|.
TGTGCCAGCAGCTTAGGTCTCGCAAATGAGCAGTTCTTC
CASSLGLANEQFF
>TRBV30|TRBJ2-2|.|.
TGTGCCTGGAGTGGGGGGACGGCGAACACCGGGGAGCTGTTTTTT
CAWSGGTANTGELFF
>TRBV5-6|TRBJ1-1|.|.
TGTGCCAGCAGCTTTACAGGGAACACTGAAGCTTTCTTT
CASSFTGNTEAFF
>TRBV2|TRBJ2-7|medium-sized|.
TGTGCCAGCTTAGGTAGTCGAGAGTACTTC
CASLGSREYF
>TRBV11-2|TRBJ1-1|.|.
TGTGCCAGCAGCTTTGGGGGAGGGGGCACTGAAGCTTTCTTT
CASSFGGGGTEAFF
>TRBV7-8|TRBJ2-2|few|TRBD2
TGTGCCAGCAGCTTACTGGCTAGCGGAGGCCCGAACACCGGGGAGCTGTTTTTT
CASSLLASGGPNTGELFF
>TRBV6-1|TRBJ1-1|.|.
TGTGCCAGCAGGGAAGACAGAAATAAGATGAACACTGAAGCTTTCTTT
CASREDRNKMNTEAFF
>TRBV6-1|TRBJ1-5|.|.
TGTGCCAGCAGTGAGGGCAGAGTGCAGCCCCAGCATTTT
CASSEGRVQPQHF
>TRBV6-6|TRBJ1-3|few|.
TGTGCCAGCAGTTACTCCGGCCAAAGGACTGGAAACACCATATATTTT
CASSYSGQRTGNTIYF
>TRBV6-5|TRBJ2-1|.|.
TGTGCCAGCAGTTACTCGTTCCAGCGTGTTTCCAATGAGCAGTTCTTC
CASSYSFQRVSNEQFF
>TRBV7-9|TRBJ2-7|.|.
TGTGCCAGCAGCTTAGCTAGAATCGGCGGCGAGCAGTACTTC
CASSLARIGGEQYF
>TRBV7-6|TRBJ2-1|.|.
TGTGCCAGCAGCTTAACAGGTGGATCCTACAATGAGCAGTTCTTC
CASSLTGGSYNEQFF
>TRBV19|TRBJ2-5|.|TRBD2
TGTGCCAGTGGACTAGCGGAAGAGACCCAGTACTTC
CASGLAEETQYF
>TRBV18|TRBJ1-5|.|TRBD1
TGTGCCAGCTCGCAACGACAGGGTAATCAGCCCCAGCATTTT
CASSQRQGNQPQHF
>TRBV6-5|TRBJ2-7|.|.
TGTGCCAGCAGTAGTCACAGGGGCGGGAGAAGTGAGCAGTACTTC
CASSSHRGGRSEQYF
>TRBV30|TRBJ2-1|.|TRBD2
TGTGCCTGGAGCCCTCCGGGACTAGCACTCGATGAGCAGTTCTTC
CAWSPPGLALDEQFF
>TRBV5-1|TRBJ2-7|few|.
TGCGCCAGCAGCTCGGGTATCGAGCAGTACTTC
CASSSGIEQYF
>TRBV19|TRBJ2-3|.|TRBD1
TGTGCCAGTAGTGACAGGGGTCAGGCAGATACGCAGTATTTT
CASSDRGQADTQYF
>TRBV30|TRBJ1-1|.|.
TGTGCCTGGAGCACCGGGACTGAAGCTTTCTTT
CAWSTGTEAFF
>TRBV19|TRBJ2-7|.|.
TGTGCCAGTAGTATTACTAGGACCTACGAGCAGTACTTC
CASSITRTYEQYF
>TRBV27|TRBJ1-5|.|TRBD1
TGTGCCAGCAGCAACAGGGGATATAGCAATCAGCCCCAGCATTTT
CASSNRGYSNQPQHF
>TRBV5-1|TRBJ2-7|.|TRBD2
TGCGCCAGCAGCCAACTAGCGGGAGGCCCCTACGAGCAGTACTTC
CASSQLAGGPYEQYF
>TRBV7-6|TRBJ1-1|.|.
TGTGCCAGCAGCCCGGGGGACGGAGTCACTGAAGCTTTCTTT
CASSPGDGVTEAFF
>TRBV7-2|TRBJ2-5|.|TRBD2
TGTGCCAGCAGCTTAGCGTCGACTAGCGGCCAAGAGACCCAGTACTTC
CASSLASTSGQETQYF
>TRBV15|TRBJ2-4|.|TRBD1
TGTGCCACCAGCGGAAGGACAGGGAGAAACATTCAGTACTTC
CATSGRTGRNIQYF
>TRBV28|TRBJ2-1|.|.
TGTGCCAGCAGTAGGACAGGGGGGTTTAGCGGGAGCAATGAGCAGTTCTTC
CASSRTGGFSGSNEQFF
>TRBV27|TRBJ1-2|.|.
TGTGCCAGCAGTTTTTCTTCTACCGCCTATGGCTACACCTTC
CASSFSSTAYGYTF
>TRBV5-1|TRBJ2-1|.|TRBD2
TGCGCCAGCAGCTTGGGGGCTAGCGGGATACGTAGCTCCTACAATGAGCAGTTCTTC
CASSLGASGIRSSYNEQFF
>TRBV27|TRBJ2-7|.|TRBD1
TGTGCCAGCAGTTCCACCGGGACAGGGCAGGACGAGCAGTACTTC
CASSSTGTGQDEQYF
>TRBV25-1|TRBJ1-2|.|.
TGTGCCAGTGGCGCCGGATACAACTATGGCTACACCTTC
CASGAGYNYGYTF
>TRBV19|TRBJ2-7|.|.
TGTGCCAGTACCCACCTGGGCAGGGTATTTTTC
CASTHLGRVFF
>TRBV7-2|TRBJ2-2|.|.
TGTGCCAGCAGCTTAGCGTTAGACACCGGGGAGCTGTTTTTT
CASSLALDTGELFF
>TRBV18|TRBJ2-5|.|TRBD2
TGTGCCAGCTCACCCCAGACTAGCGCAATAGAGACCCAGTACTTC
CASSPQTSAIETQYF
>TRBV30|TRBJ2-7|.|.
TGTGCCTGGACCCCGGGACTCCTCTCCTACGAGCAGTACTTC
CAWTPGLLSYEQYF
>TRBV29-1|TRBJ2-2|.|TRBD2
TGCAGCGCCCCTAGCGGGAACACCGGGGAGCTGTTTTTT
CSAPSGNTGELFF
>TRBV7-3|TRBJ2-1|.|.
TGTGCCAGCAGCTTATATTCTAGCACCTTCAATGAGCAGTTCTTC
CASSLYSSTFNEQFF
>TRBV9|TRBJ1-2|.|TRBD1
TGTGCCAGCAGCCTCGGACAGGGGGCGGGTGGCTACACCTTC
CASSLGQGAGGYTF
>TRBV9|TRBJ2-7|.|.
TGTGCCAGCAGCGTAGGGGAAGGGATGGCGGAGCAGTACTTC
CASSVGEGMAEQYF
>TRBV25-1|TRBJ2-7|.|TRBD1
TGTGCCAGCAGTGAATACCTGGGACAGGGTCTCTACGAGCAGTACTTC
CASSEYLGQGLYEQYF
>TRBV5-1|TRBJ1-5|.|.
TGCGCCAGCAGCCTGGGCTCCAATCAGCCCCAGCATTTT
CASSLGSNQPQHF
>TRBV30|TRBJ2-2|.|.
TGTGCCTGGACTCGGGAGAACACCGGGGAGCTGTTTTTT
CAWTRENTGELFF
>TRBV29-1|TRBJ2-5|.|TRBD1
TGCAGCGTTGGGGACAGGGTAGTTTCAGAGACCCAGTACTTC
CSVGDRVVSETQYF
>TRBV28|TRBJ2-4|.|.
TGTGCCAGCATATCTCCGGGGGTTAAAAACATTCAGTACTTC
CASISPGVKNIQYF
>TRBV5-1|TRBJ2-7|once|TRBD2
TGCGCCAGCAGCTCGGGACTAGCGGGAATAAAAAACTACGAGCAGTACTTC
CASSSGLAGIKNYEQYF
>TRBV6-6|TRBJ1-3|.|.
TGTGCCAGCAGTTACCAGAGAACCCGAAACACCATATATTTT
CASSYQRTRNTIYF